Below, 27 T cell receptor beta chains from the same sample are listed, as sequenced in a study of identical twins. One entry per CDR3 protein results from TCRdb running MiXCR on the 5' RACE reads. This table holds about 660,000 distinct CDR3 sequences, 8.6% found once. This same sample was also taken into another study, of yellow fever vaccine responses in identical twins.

Sequencing used PBMCs. Receptors originate from a woman under 30 in good health.

This clonotype was seen a few times. V and J are TRBV25-1 and TRBJ2-3; 7 bases line up with TRBD2. The CDR3 totals 15 residues. Per the germline V gene, CDR1 is MGHDK and CDR2 is SYGVNS. V shed 2 bases, J shed 8 bases, and the junction held 10 bases outside the gene matches. The CDR3 DNA reads TGTGCCAGCAGTGAACGAAGCGGGGCGGATAGTACGCAGTATTTT. It translates to CASSERSGADSTQYF.

The table lists this clonotype with a few counts. The chain combines TRBV7-2 with TRBJ1-5; 7 bases line up with TRBD1. Germline V CDR1 and CDR2: SGHTA, FQGNSA. With V trimmed by 0 bases and J by 6 bases, 2 bases remained unmatched. This CDR3 region has 14 residues. The CDR3 DNA reads as TGTGCCAGCAGCTTAGCAGGGGGCGGTCAGCCCCAGCATTTT. Its protein is CASSLAGGGQPQHF.

This clonotype was seen many times. V gene TRBV11-2 combines with J gene TRBJ2-1, with D unclear. The CDR3 is 16 residues long. Per germline, CDR1 SGHAT and CDR2 FQNNGV. V was pared by 1 base and J by 8 bases, with 18 bases between. The DNA for the CDR3 is TGTGCCAGCAGCTTAGCTGCACCCCCTTGGATCTATGAGCAGTTCTTC. Encoded protein: CASSLAAPPWIYEQFF.

This clonotype occurred many times. The chain employs TRBV11-2 and TRBJ2-3; possibly TRBD2 for D (6 bases). Germline assignment: CDR1 SGHAT and CDR2 FQNNGV. CDR3 length: 14 residues. Trimming left V 1 base short and J 1 base short, with 6 bases between. This CDR3 reads CASSLGEGTDTQYF. The CDR3 DNA sequence: TGTGCCAGCAGCTTAGGGGAGGGCACAGATACGCAGTATTTT. Variable domain in full (rest from reference TRBV11-2 and TRBJ2-3): EAGVAQSPRYKIIEKRQSVAFWCNPISGHATLYWYQQILGQGPKLLIQFQNNGVVDDSQLPKDRFSAERLKGVDSTLKIQPAKLEDSAVYLCASSLGEGTDTQYFGPGTRLTVL.

This chain joins TRBV5-1 and TRBJ1-1; D possibly corresponds to TRBD1 (6 bases). The V end lost 4 bases, the J end lost 4 bases, and 14 bases lay between the germline ends. Per germline, CDR1 SGHRS and CDR2 YFSETQ. The CDR3 runs 14 residues. The CDR3 here is CASSKRQETTEAFF. The CDR3 bases are TGCGCCAGCAGCAAAAGACAGGAGACCACTGAAGCTTTCTTT.

The chain links TRBV5-1 to TRBJ1-1; maybe TRBD1 (6 bases). Germline V gene data show CDR1 as SGHRS and CDR2 as YFSETQ. V was cut by 0 bases and J by 4 bases, with 16 bases left in between. The CDR3 has 16 amino acids. CDR3 loop: CASSLDFQGQGTEAFF. For the CDR3, the DNA is TGCGCCAGCAGCTTGGATTTCCAGGGGCAGGGCACTGAAGCTTTCTTT. Full variable domain (rest looked up from reference TRBV5-1 and TRBJ1-1): KAGVTQTPRYLIKTRGQQVTLSCSPISGHRSVSWYQQTPGQGLQFLFEYFSETQRNKGNFPGRFSGRQFSNSRSEMNVSTLELGDSALYLCASSLDFQGQGTEAFFGQGTRLTVV.

This clonotype was detected many times. V and J are TRBV5-1 and TRBJ2-5; 7 bases agree with TRBD2. Per germline, CDR1 SGHRS and CDR2 YFSETQ. J was trimmed by 5 bases and V by 7 bases; bases with no gene match: 8. The CDR3 length is 13 residues. The chain's CDR3 is CASSGGGQETQYF. CDR3 nucleotides: TGCGCCAGCTCCGGGGGAGGGCAGGAGACCCAGTACTTC.

Points on this clonotype: Mismatch with germline at one junction end may stem from a read error. Here the CDR3 DNA reads TGTGCCTGCAGTAACCTGGAGGGAGTAGGAATCTCCTACAATGAGCAGTTCTTC. Translation gives CACSNLEGVGISYNEQFF. The genes are TRBV2 and TRBJ2-1; TRBD2 is a possible D gene (6 bases). This CDR3 has 18 amino acids. The germline gives CDR1 SNHLY, CDR2 FYNNEI.

This clonotype was counted a few times. The gene calls are TRBV15 and TRBJ2-1; D may be TRBD2 (5 bases). The V gene lost 0 bases and the J gene lost 9 bases, with 18 bases spanning the gap. The germline gives CDR1 LNHNV, CDR2 YYDKDF (reference sequence). The CDR3 totals 16 residues. The CDR3 DNA reads TGTGCCACCAGCAGAGACCCACCGGGCGCCCGGGGTGAGCAGTTCTTC. Translating it yields CATSRDPPGARGEQFF.

The chain carries TRBV7-9 and TRBJ2-3, with TRBD2 matching over 11 bases. The J segment lost 8 bases and the V segment lost 5 bases, leaving 15 bases of the junction unmatched. Per germline, CDR1 SEHNR and CDR2 FQNEAQ (reference sequence). The CDR3 length is 17 residues. CDR3 DNA sequence: TGTGCCAGCAGCCGGGGGCCAGTAGCGGGGGGGCCTTTTACGCAGTATTTT. Its protein is CASSRGPVAGGPFTQYF.

V gene TRBV6-5 combines with J gene TRBJ2-5, with D possibly called TRBD1 or TRBD2 (5 bases each). CDR1 and CDR2 (germline): MNHEY, SVGAGI. The CDR3 is made up of 16 amino acids. Between the trimmed V and J ends, which lost 4 bases and 1 base, there was a span of 16 bases. The CDR3 region has the DNA TGTGCCAGCAGTTTACGAGGGACCGGGATCCAAGAGACCCAGTACTTC. Amino acid sequence: CASSLRGTGIQETQYF.

This clonotype showed up just a few times. The chain uses TRBV10-3 and TRBJ2-3, with 12 bases identical to TRBD2. Trimming took 4 bases from V and 4 from J; bases not matched to a gene: 3. Germline values: CDR1 ENHRY, CDR2 SYGVKD. The CDR3 has 15 residues. Here the CDR3 DNA reads TGTGCCATCAGTGGGACTAGCGGGATCGCAGATACGCAGTATTTT. It translates to CAISGTSGIADTQYF.

This clonotype was seen many times. This chain connects TRBV7-3 to TRBJ2-1, with D hard to call. V was clipped by 1 base and J by 0 bases, with 7 bases between them. The germline V gene has CDR1 SGHTA and CDR2 FQGTGA. CDR3 length equals 15 residues. The CDR3 loop reads CASSLIPSSYNEQFF. The CDR3 nucleotides are TGTGCCAGCAGCTTAATCCCAAGCTCCTACAATGAGCAGTTCTTC.

The table lists this clonotype with many counts. V and J are TRBV7-9 and TRBJ1-2; tentatively, D is TRBD1 (6 bases). Trimming cost V 5 bases and J 8 bases, with 21 bases left between them. Germline V gives CDR1 SEHNR, CDR2 FQNEAQ (reference sequence). CDR3 size: 15 residues. CDR3 region: CASSQSPQGSRGYTF. The CDR3 DNA reads as TGTGCCAGCAGCCAAAGTCCGCAGGGGTCTCGGGGCTACACCTTC.

The chain has TRBV7-9 and TRBJ1-4; D is unresolved. Germline V CDR1 and CDR2: SEHNR, FQNEAQ (reference sequence). Trimming removed 0 bases at V and 7 bases at J, with 12 bases between. The CDR3 spans 15 residues. The CDR3 protein is CASSLASGLGEKLFF. As DNA, the CDR3 is TGTGCCAGCAGCTTAGCGAGTGGGTTGGGTGAAAAACTGTTTTTT.

This clonotype turned up a few times. V usage is TRBV5-1 and J usage is TRBJ2-1, with 7 bases matching TRBD1. This CDR3 has 15 residues. Trimming cost V 0 bases and J 3 bases; bases outside gene matches: 3. CDR1 and CDR2 from the germline V gene are SGHRS and YFSETQ. CDR3 loop: CASSLETGVYNEQFF. CDR3 nucleotides: TGCGCCAGCAGCTTGGAAACAGGGGTCTACAATGAGCAGTTCTTC.

This chain uses TRBV20-1 with TRBJ2-4, with 8 bases lining up with TRBD2. This CDR3 is 15 amino acids long. V lost 6 bases and J lost 1; bases outside the gene matches: 8. Germline CDR1 reads DFQATT; CDR2 reads SNEGSKA (reference sequence). DNA of the CDR3: TGCAGTGCCCCAGACCGGGAGGGGGCCAAAAACATTCAGTACTTC. This encodes CSAPDREGAKNIQYF.

This clonotype was seen a few times. The chain recombines TRBV12-3 or TRBV12-4 with TRBJ2-7; 7 nucleotides align to TRBD1. V lost 6 bases, J lost 3 bases, and 8 bases stayed unmatched. CDR3 length equals 14 residues. CDR3 nucleotides: TGTGCCAGCAGGAGGGACAGTAATTACTACGAGCAGTACTTC. Translating gives CASRRDSNYYEQYF.

This clonotype has a count of ten or more. The rearrangement uses TRBV5-1 and TRBJ2-4, with TRBD2 matching 7 bases. Germline lookup yields CDR1 SGHRS and CDR2 YFSETQ. The trim removed 0 bases at V and 7 bases at J, leaving 1 base unmatched. The CDR3 is 13 amino acids. The CDR3 DNA reads TGCGCCAGCAGCTTGGTCGGGGGGAACATTCAGTACTTC. Amino acid sequence: CASSLVGGNIQYF.

There are a few counts of this clonotype. The chain carries TRBV3-1 and TRBJ2-3; TRBD2 aligns across 11 bases. The CDR3 consists of 21 residues. Germline CDR1 and CDR2: LGHDT and YNNKEL (reference sequence). Unmatched junction bases numbered 16, after V lost 0 bases and J lost 2 bases. CDR3 in DNA: TGTGCCAGCAGCCAAGATTCATTTTGGGCTAGCGGGGGGAAATTCACAGATACGCAGTATTTT. This sequence encodes CASSQDSFWASGGKFTDTQYF.

This clonotype was found many times. CDR3 bases: TGTGCCAGCAGCCCGGGACTATACGAGCAGTACTTC. Amino acids: CASSPGLYEQYF. This sequence joins TRBV7-2 and TRBJ2-7; TRBD2 aligns across 7 bases. The CDR3 has 12 residues. The germline V gene has CDR1 SGHTA and CDR2 FQGNSA. J was trimmed by 4 bases and V by 5 bases; bases with no gene match: 2.

This clonotype occurred many times. This chain links TRBV12-3 or TRBV12-4 with TRBJ2-7; D unclear. Trimming took 7 bases from V and 4 from J, leaving 8 bases between them. This CDR3 is 11 amino acids long. Here the CDR3 DNA reads TGTGCCAGCACTAATCGGTACGAGCAGTACTTC. This sequence encodes CASTNRYEQYF.

This chain links TRBV11-2 with TRBJ2-1; 10 bases align to TRBD2. The V and J ends lost 0 bases and 4 bases, in that order; junction bases with no gene match: 21. Per the germline V gene, CDR1 is SGHAT and CDR2 is FQNNGV. This CDR3 is built from 22 residues. The CDR3 is CASSLDWRSGVSGGKTYNEQFF. The CDR3 DNA reads as TGTGCCAGCAGCTTAGATTGGCGTTCCGGGGTTAGCGGGGGGAAAACATACAATGAGCAGTTCTTC.

A few counts support this clonotype. This rearrangement joins TRBV20-1 to TRBJ2-3, with 13 bases matching TRBD2. V lost 5 bases, J lost 4 bases, and 6 bases stayed unmatched. In germline, CDR1 is DFQATT, CDR2 SNEGSKA (reference sequence). The CDR3 length is 15 residues. The CDR3 DNA follows: TGCAGTGCTGACAGGACTAGCGGGAGCCCAGATACGCAGTATTTT. Translating gives CSADRTSGSPDTQYF.

This clonotype was counted ten times or more. The chain links TRBV6-1 to TRBJ2-5; 8 positions match TRBD2. The ends lost 6 bases at V and 4 bases at J; junction bases unmatched: 4. Per germline, CDR1 MNHNS and CDR2 SASEGT. This CDR3 has 13 amino acids. CDR3 region: CASRSGRGETQYF. The CDR3 bases are TGTGCCAGCAGGAGCGGGAGAGGAGAGACCCAGTACTTC.

The genes are TRBV14 and TRBJ2-2; D unresolved. Germline V gives CDR1 SGHDN, CDR2 FVKESK. The CDR3 has 16 residues. The V end was cut by 1 base, the J end by 2 bases, with 11 bases between. CDR3 coding DNA: TGTGCCAGCAGCCAAGTTTGGGTGAGAAACACCGGGGAGCTGTTTTTT. As protein: CASSQVWVRNTGELFF. Based on the CDR3 plus reference TRBV14 and TRBJ2-2, the full variable domain is EAGVTQFPSHSVIEKGQTVTLRCDPISGHDNLYWYRRVMGKEIKFLLHFVKESKQDESGMPNNRFLAERTGGTYSTLKVQPAELEDSGVYFCASSQVWVRNTGELFFGEGSRLTVL.

This clonotype was recorded at least ten times. This chain links TRBV5-4 with TRBJ2-3; D not certain. V dropped 3 bases and J dropped 4 bases, with 6 bases sitting between them. Looked up from germline, CDR1 is SGHNT and CDR2 is YYREEE (reference sequence). This CDR3 region has 12 residues. The DNA of the CDR3 is TGTGCCAGCAGCTCATGGGCAGATACGCAGTATTTT. This codes for CASSSWADTQYF.